The rows below give T cell receptor beta chains drawn from one sample of a study of T cells after somatic rescue of genetic block. Assay: immunoSEQ multiplex PCR; the TCRdb copy retains only in-frame clones and omits some. Among 67,000 or so clones listed, roughly 88% were seen once. The sample taken for sequencing was peripheral blood mononuclear cells (PBMCs). These receptor sequences come from a man aged 25 to 40. Each CDR3 is given with its conserved first and last residue. Each record gives: D gene, V gene, J gene, clone size, CDR3 protein, CDR3 DNA. A D gene is named only where the DNA matches it firmly. The size of a clone is reported for some rows only, either as once, few or many, or as a class for expanded clones.

D: NA
V: TRBV5-6
J: TRBJ1-6
size: NA
CDR3: CASRHGRADSPLHF
DNA: TGTGCCAGCAGGCACGGGAGGGCCGATTCACCCCTCCACTTT

D: NA
V: TRBV6-5
J: TRBJ2-7
size: once
CDR3: CASSYSRYGIPGEQYF
DNA: TGTGCCAGCAGTTACAGCCGCTACGGGATCCCGGGCGAGCAGTACTTC

D: NA
V: TRBV6-1
J: TRBJ1-1
size: few
CDR3: CASSEDVTGNTEAFF
DNA: TGTGCCAGCAGTGAAGACGTTACGGGGAACACTGAAGCTTTCTTT

D: NA
V: TRBV7-2
J: TRBJ2-7
size: NA
CDR3: CASSPSVIEQYF
DNA: TGTGCCAGCAGCCCCTCGGTGATCGAGCAGTACTTC

D: NA
V: TRBV11-3
J: TRBJ2-2
size: once
CDR3: CASSFLGAGELFF
DNA: TGTGCCAGCAGCTTCCTAGGGGCCGGGGAGCTGTTTTTT

D: TRBD1
V: TRBV29-1
J: TRBJ1-1
size: NA
CDR3: CSVVSGGRAFF
DNA: TGCAGCGTAGTGTCAGGGGGGAGAGCTTTCTTT

D: TRBD1
V: TRBV11-3
J: TRBJ2-7
size: NA
CDR3: CASSSSGTAEQYF
DNA: TGTGCCAGCAGCTCCTCCGGGACAGCCGAGCAGTACTTC

D: TRBD2
V: TRBV5-4
J: TRBJ2-1
size: NA
CDR3: CASSTGLAGNNEQFF
DNA: TGTGCCAGCAGCACCGGACTAGCGGGAAACAATGAGCAGTTCTTC

D: TRBD1
V: TRBV11-2
J: TRBJ1-2
size: NA
CDR3: CASSAGQGAGDNYGYTF
DNA: TGTGCCAGCAGCGCCGGACAGGGGGCCGGGGATAACTATGGCTACACCTTC

D: NA
V: TRBV10-3
J: TRBJ1-1
size: NA
CDR3: CAISESAPITEAFF
DNA: TGTGCCATCAGTGAGTCGGCCCCGATCACTGAAGCTTTCTTT

D: TRBD1
V: TRBV11-2
J: TRBJ2-7
size: once
CDR3: CASSLRGRGFGEQYF
DNA: TGTGCCAGCAGCTTAAGGGGGCGCGGGTTCGGAGAGCAGTACTTC

D: TRBD2
V: TRBV19
J: TRBJ2-5
size: NA
CDR3: CASSFLAGGKETQYF
DNA: TGTGCCAGTAGTTTCCTAGCGGGGGGTAAAGAGACCCAGTACTTC

D: NA
V: TRBV9
J: TRBJ1-2
size: NA
CDR3: CASSPQGHYGYTF
DNA: TGTGCCAGCAGCCCTCAGGGGCACTATGGCTACACCTTC

D: TRBD1
V: TRBV7-9
J: TRBJ2-1
size: NA
CDR3: CASSLALAGRGRDEQFF
DNA: TGTGCCAGCAGCTTAGCCCTTGCGGGCAGGGGGCGCGATGAGCAGTTCTTC

D: NA
V: TRBV5-1
J: TRBJ2-1
size: NA
CDR3: CASSLGQGGDEQFF
DNA: TGCGCCAGCAGCTTGGGACAGGGAGGTGATGAGCAGTTCTTC

D: NA
V: TRBV7-3
J: TRBJ1-2
size: NA
CDR3: CASSPDGNYGYTF
DNA: TGTGCCAGCAGTCCCGACGGCAACTATGGCTACACCTTC

D: NA
V: TRBV6-6
J: TRBJ2-7
size: NA
CDR3: CASSQQGPGYF
DNA: TGTGCCAGCAGTCAACAGGGCCCCGGGTACTTC

D: NA
V: TRBV7-8
J: TRBJ2-5
size: NA
CDR3: CASSWGLKETQYF
DNA: TGTGCCAGCAGCTGGGGACTTAAAGAGACCCAGTACTTC

D: NA
V: TRBV7-9
J: TRBJ1-1
size: once
CDR3: CASSPPTGFVSEAFF
DNA: TGTGCCAGCAGCCCCCCCACAGGGTTTGTTTCTGAAGCTTTCTTT

D: NA
V: TRBV19
J: TRBJ1-1
size: NA
CDR3: CASNPTGNTEAFF
DNA: TGTGCCAGTAACCCGACAGGGAACACTGAAGCTTTCTTT

D: NA
V: TRBV6-6
J: TRBJ2-5
size: NA
CDR3: CASSYSRGGETQYF
DNA: TGTGCCAGCAGTTACTCGAGAGGGGGAGAGACCCAGTACTTC

D: NA
V: TRBV18
J: TRBJ2-3
size: NA
CDR3: CASSPPVTDTQYF
DNA: TGTGCCAGCTCACCACCGGTTACAGATACGCAGTATTTT

D: NA
V: TRBV5-1
J: TRBJ2-5
size: NA
CDR3: CASSLQAGTQYF
DNA: TGCGCCAGCAGCTTACAAGCAGGGACCCAGTACTTC

D: TRBD2
V: TRBV18
J: TRBJ2-7
size: NA
CDR3: CASSPWTSPYEQYF
DNA: TGTGCCAGCTCACCATGGACTAGTCCCTACGAGCAGTACTTC